This T cell receptor beta chain was captured in a study of molecular identifiers for immune sequencing clone quantification (dated by TCRdb to 2016 to 2019). For the wider study: For a replicate experiment, RNA from around 20,000 or 100,000 naive CD8 T cells was divided into five aliquots, of which four were sequenced. This methods study benchmarked molecular-identifier clustering-based TCR repertoire sequencing (MIDCIRS) and TCR RNA copy counting, using CD8 T cells to do so.

Library construction relied on PCR. The sequencer listed for this sample is NextSeq 500. Bulk TCR libraries were prepared as previously described, using TCR primers listed in Table S5. Purification of total RNA was performed with the Qiagen AllPrep DNA/RNA kit. Before analysis, reads from multiple sequencing runs of the same library were pooled. In the source study's methods: Only reads with exact TCR constant sequence were kept, trimmed to 150 nt, and grouped by their 12-nt molecular barcodes. Reads within each barcode group were sub-clustered using a 15% Levenshtein threshold, and quality-weighted consensus sequences were constructed for each RNA molecule. Non-functional sequences were removed, as were lower-count sequences one edit away from another. Barcode sub-clusters with fewer than 20% of the maximum read count were removed, based on fitting two negative binomial distributions. The raw public reads went through TCRdb reprocessing: fastp at Q25, MiXCR clone calling, in-frame beta chains kept. A single entry per CDR3 protein holds the most common genes and DNA from its merged rows. The V and J calls follow TCRdb's processing rather than the paper's. For this sample the table gives approximately 590,000 distinct CDR3 sequences, of which roughly 27% were detected only once. The ten biggest clones cover about 0.78% of the sample.

This clonotype has ten or more counts. This clone's antigen is unknown. The record has no base qualities; no much larger clone is one base away. What the study reported, not specific to this receptor: Modeling estimated roughly 3 recovered TCR RNA copies per cell, compared with around 9.7 by digital PCR, which implies roughly 30% capture efficiency. Spiked-in Jurkat TCR RNA equivalent to a single cell was reported to be detectable even among approximately 1 million naive CD8 T cells. Spiked-in Jurkat TCR RNA (about ten copies' worth), which is not part of the donor repertoire, was contained in the naive libraries. Highly expanded clone sizes could be underestimated because identical TCR molecules may share a barcode. In CMV-specific effector cells, clones with more than 20 RNA copies accounted for over 97% of molecules, whereas in naive cells such clones accounted for under 1%. When barcode sub-clustering was not used, chimeric consensus sequences inflated TCR diversity, with chimeras reaching as high as 47%.

Naive CD8 T cell libraries were made from about 21,000 to 970,000 sorted cells using 10%, 30% or 50% of purified RNA. On a BD FACSAria II, naive CD8 T cells were FACS-sorted as CD8+CD4-CCR7+CD45RA+ and collected into RLT Plus buffer. To test detection sensitivity, Jurkat RNA equal to approximately 10 TCR copies was added to samples of 20,000-1,000,000 naive CD8 T cells. CD8 T cells were enriched using RosetteSep CD8+ T Cell Enrichment Cocktail and Ficoll-Paque, and the enriched cells then underwent ACK red cell lysis. From its cysteine to its phenylalanine, the CDR3 spans 17 amino acids. The DNA shown is the 51-base CDR3, in frame from base 1. The germline V gene supplies CDR1 MDHEN and CDR2 SYDVKM. At the junction V is shortened by 3 bases and J by 6 bases, with 22 bases in between.

The sequence came from a human donor in good health. Some libraries in this study had Jurkat cell RNA spiked in. This chain is built from TRBV28 and TRBJ2-3, with TRBD1 tentatively as D gene (5 bases match). The source material was naive CD8+ T cells from blood, with Jurkat cell RNA spiked in. According to the study, the label for this sample's cell subset or site signals: FACS-sorted CD8+CD4-CCR7+CD45RA+ naive T cells. CDR3 sequence: CASSFSPLKGLRDTQYF. The sequenced DNA is TGTGCCAGCAGTTTCTCCCCCCTCAAGGGGTTGAGGGATACGCAGTATTTT.